The text below deals with one TCR beta chain. The data originate from a study of cytomegalovirus exposure and HLA in healthy donors. The PCR contained 60 Vbeta and 13 Jbeta primers. This table comes from immunoSEQ multiplex PCR, and its TCRdb copy is limited to in-frame clones, with some not included. Seen in this sample are under 200,000 clones; the ten most common clones hold almost 6.5%. The germline V gene has CDR1 ENHRY and CDR2 SYGVKD. Trimming at V came to 0 bases and at J to 0 bases, leaving 13 bases not matched to a gene. This CDR3 region has 20 residues. The chain carries TRBV10-3 and TRBJ2-2, with TRBD1 matching over 7 bases. This receptor was taken from a man aged 25-45 years in good health and CMV-seronegative. The sequenced sample consisted of PBMCs. The CDR3 nucleotides are TGTGCCATCAGTGAGTCTCAGATTCTAGGGGGCGTTTCGAACACCGGGGAGCTGTTTTTT. It translates to CAISESQILGGVSNTGELFF.